This T cell receptor beta chain was identified in a study of cytomegalovirus exposure and HLA in healthy donors. Whole-study findings and limits: In an earlier analysis, about 87% or about 30%: the productive usage of most TCR beta V segments. Most CMV-associated TCR beta chains appeared HLA-restricted in a later analysis. Sequences of the TCR beta chain were said to predict the HLA-A and HLA-B alleles of most subjects accurately.

Notes on this clone: Its target is unknown.

CDR1 is SGHRS and CDR2 is YFSETQ in the germline V gene. V shed 3 bases, J shed 5 bases, and the junction held 9 bases outside the gene matches. The CDR3 sequence is 16 residues long. A multiplex PCR was run with 60 Vbeta primers and 13 Jbeta primers. Profiling relied on immunoSEQ multiplex PCR, and the TCRdb table lists in-frame clones only, not all of them. The table records some 170,000 clones, around 81% of them present only once. Sequencing input: PBMCs. This chain connects TRBV5-1 to TRBJ2-5; TRBD2 agrees at 11 bases. This receptor was taken from a woman aged 18-30 years in good health and CMV-seropositive. This CDR3 reads CASSSALAGGLETQYF. CDR3 coding DNA: TGCGCCAGCAGCTCCGCCCTAGCGGGGGGACTGGAGACCCAGTACTTC.